This T cell receptor (beta chain) was profiled in a study of blood T cell repertoires in COVID-19. V lost 1 base and J lost 7, with 7 bases in between. The CDR3 is made up of 12 amino acids. In germline, CDR1 is SGHTS, CDR2 YDEGEE. The table lists this clone with a count of one. Original processing notes: Nucleated cell number was recorded as an estimate derived from reference gene primer amplification. Sequencing used immunoSEQ multiplex PCR; TCRdb keeps in-frame clones, though not all of them. V, J and clone size are those of that table, while D and trimming were read from the DNA. The sample yields some 130,000 clones, around 84% seen once.

V gene TRBV5-8 combines with J gene TRBJ2-3; weak D call: TRBD2 (5 bases). Sequences were obtained from PBMCs or T cells enriched from blood (not recorded which). The origin of this receptor is a man aged 35-49 years with acute COVID-19. As DNA, the CDR3 is TGTGCCAGCAGCTTGACGGGAAATACGCAGTATTTT. It specifies CASSLTGNTQYF.